Presented here are 23 T cell receptor beta chains from one specimen sequenced in a study of identical twins. TCRdb processed the 5' RACE reads anew with MiXCR; each CDR3 protein has one entry. This table has approximately 190,000 distinct CDR3 sequences, 15% to 20% appearing once. The same sample was also used in a study of T cells expressing NK-cell markers.

Sequencing was done on a sample of CD8+ T cells sorted from blood. The receptors originated from a woman younger than 30 in good health.

The chain carries TRBV9 and TRBJ2-1; tentative D call: TRBD2 (6 bases). The germline CDR1 and CDR2 sequences are SGDLS and YYNGEE. The CDR3 runs 15 residues. Deletions cut 4 bases from V and 5 bases from J, with 16 bases between. CDR3 DNA: TGTGCCAGCAGCCCTCCGCCGGGGGTGGACAATGAGCAGTTCTTC. This translates into CASSPPPGVDNEQFF.

The chain has TRBV29-1 and TRBJ2-1; 12 bases agree with TRBD2. With 7 bases clipped from V and 8 bases from J, the junction kept 9 bases outside the gene matches. Germline V lookup: CDR1 SQVTM, CDR2 ANQGSEA. The CDR3 consists of 14 residues. CDR3 coding DNA: TGCAGCGATGGGCCTAGCGGGGGGGTCGATGAGCAGTTCTTC. This encodes CSDGPSGGVDEQFF.

The chain joins TRBV7-2 to TRBJ2-1, with no clear D. The CDR3 is made up of 16 amino acids. Trimming cost V 5 bases and J 0 bases, with 14 bases left between them. Germline CDR1 is SGHTA and CDR2 is FQGNSA. This CDR3 is CASSRGRASSYNEQFF. The CDR3 region has the DNA TGTGCCAGCAGCCGTGGTAGAGCGAGCTCCTACAATGAGCAGTTCTTC.

The table lists this clonotype with a count of one. The rearrangement uses TRBV5-5 and TRBJ2-7; no definite D call. Germline loops: CDR1 SGHKS, CDR2 YYEKEE (reference sequence). V was cut by 4 bases and J by 2 bases, with 13 bases left in between. This CDR3 is built from 14 residues. The CDR3 bases are TGTGCCAGCAGCCCGGGTGGCGAAACCTACGAGCAGTACTTC. Its protein is CASSPGGETYEQYF.

This clonotype was seen a handful of times. V usage is TRBV20-1 and J usage is TRBJ1-1; no firm D call. The ends were cut back, 0 bases at V and 1 base at J, with 9 bases in the middle. From germline, CDR1 is DFQATT and CDR2 SNEGSKA (reference sequence). The CDR3 sequence is 14 residues long. CDR3 bases: TGCAGTGCTAGAGATGAAGAGGGGAACACTGAAGCTTTCTTT. It specifies CSARDEEGNTEAFF.

The chain uses TRBV20-1 and TRBJ2-3; 9 bases agree with TRBD2. The V segment lost 0 bases and the J segment 2 bases; nucleotides outside the gene matches: 12. The CDR3 is 18 residues long. Per germline, CDR1 DFQATT and CDR2 SNEGSKA (reference sequence). The CDR3 spells CSARDLSGGRSFTDTQYF. The CDR3 bases are TGCAGTGCTAGAGATTTAAGCGGGGGGCGCTCCTTCACAGATACGCAGTATTTT.

The gene calls are TRBV4-1 and TRBJ2-1, with D uncertain. V was pared by 2 bases and J by 0 bases, with 17 bases between. This CDR3 contains 18 residues. Looked up from germline, CDR1 is MGHRA and CDR2 is YSYEKL. CDR3 in amino acids: CASSQSPSLGGSYNEQFF. CDR3 bases: TGCGCCAGCAGCCAATCCCCTTCCCTGGGTGGCTCCTACAATGAGCAGTTCTTC.

In this sample, this clonotype turned up a few times. At one boundary the junction diverges from the germline segment, which might be a read error. The rearrangement links TRBV12-3 or TRBV12-4 to TRBJ2-2; possibly TRBD1 for D (6 bases). This CDR3 region has 18 residues. The CDR3 region has the DNA TGTGCCTGCAGTTTTCGAGGGACAAAGAGCGCGAACACCGGGGAGCTGTTTTTT. Residues: CACSFRGTKSANTGELFF.

This clonotype showed up just a few times. This rearrangement joins TRBV6-1 to TRBJ2-3, with 10 bases matching TRBD2. The junction had 4 bases not matched to a gene; V was cut back by 10 bases and J by 3 bases. CDR3 length: 13 residues. Germline V gene data show CDR1 as MNHNS and CDR2 as SASEGT. In nucleotides, the CDR3 is TGTGCCACCACGGGACTAGCGACAGATACGCAGTATTTT. Amino acids: CATTGLATDTQYF.

This clonotype rates as medium-sized (0.01 to 0.1%). The rearrangement joins TRBV12-3 or TRBV12-4 to TRBJ1-1; D not certain. This CDR3 contains 19 residues. With 4 bases removed from V and 5 bases from J, the gap between germline ends came to 29 bases. Here the CDR3 DNA reads TGTGCCAGCAGTTCCTCCCCCAGCACACACGGGAGGCTTGTAACTGAAGCTTTCTTT. Translating gives CASSSSPSTHGRLVTEAFF.

This clonotype has a handful of counts. The chain links TRBV13 to TRBJ2-5; D ambiguous. CDR1 is PRHDT and CDR2 is FYEKMQ in the germline V gene (reference sequence). The length of the CDR3 is 12 residues. V was pared by 5 bases and J by 7 bases, with 11 bases between. The CDR3 DNA reads as TGTGCCAGCAGCCCCCGGGTGGGGACCCAGTACTTC. This translates into CASSPRVGTQYF.

This clonotype has just a few counts. The chain carries TRBV6-5 and TRBJ2-3; D gene uncertain. Per germline, CDR1 MNHEY and CDR2 SVGAGI. The CDR3 is 12 residues long. Trimming took 6 bases from V and 4 from J, leaving 8 bases between them. The DNA of the CDR3 is TGTGCCAGCAGGGACCTACCAGATACGCAGTATTTT. This translates into CASRDLPDTQYF.

The V gene is TRBV7-8, the J gene TRBJ1-3, with a weak D call TRBD1 (6 bases). The germline gives CDR1 SGHVS, CDR2 FQNEAQ. With 3 bases removed from V and 0 bases from J, the gap between germline ends came to 15 bases. The CDR3 spans 17 residues. CDR3 nucleotide sequence: TGTGCCAGCAGCTTTTCCCCAGGGGTCTACTCTGGAAACACCATATATTTT. Its translation is CASSFSPGVYSGNTIYF.

To note about this clonotype: At one of its ends the junction is not consistent with the germline gene, which may arise from a read error. This chain's CDR3 is CASSPQGAMTRIF. For the CDR3, the DNA is TGTGCCAGCAGTCCGCAGGGGGCTATGACTCGGATCTTC. The chain carries TRBV12-3 or TRBV12-4 and TRBJ2-1, with TRBD1 identical over 8 bases. CDR3 length: 13 residues.

The sample holds a few counts of this clonotype. The chain combines TRBV12-3 or TRBV12-4 with TRBJ1-1; D unresolved. This CDR3 spans 13 amino acids. Trimming took 1 base from V and 5 from J, leaving 8 bases between them. DNA for the CDR3: TGTGCCAGCAGTTTAGGTGTGATAACTGAAGCTTTCTTT. Its translation: CASSLGVITEAFF.

A few counts support this clonotype. This rearrangement joins TRBV27 to TRBJ2-7, with 8 bases lining up with TRBD1. In germline, CDR1 is MNHEY, CDR2 SMNVEV (reference sequence). With 5 bases clipped from V and 3 bases from J, the junction kept 3 bases outside the gene matches. The CDR3 runs to 13 residues. The chain's CDR3 is CASSTGTGYEQYF. Written as DNA, the CDR3 is TGTGCCAGCAGTACCGGGACAGGCTACGAGCAGTACTTC.

This clonotype was counted ten times or more. This chain links TRBV12-3 or TRBV12-4 with TRBJ1-1, with a possible D match to TRBD1 (6 bases). The CDR3 contains 13 residues. Trimming took off 2 bases at V and 8 bases at J, with 12 bases between the two ends. CDR3 residues: CASSLMDSPEAFF. The CDR3 region has the DNA TGTGCCAGCAGTTTAATGGACAGTCCCGAAGCTTTCTTT.

This clonotype was seen at least ten times. The chain employs TRBV20-1 and TRBJ2-5; D is possibly TRBD1 or TRBD2 (5 bases each). Germline CDR1 reads DFQATT; CDR2 reads SNEGSKA (reference sequence). The V and J ends lost 3 bases and 7 bases respectively, with 12 bases between them. This CDR3 spans 12 amino acids. The CDR3 nucleotides are TGCAGTGCTAGTGGGGGTGAGGTGACCCAGTACTTC. It encodes CSASGGEVTQYF.

The chain joins TRBV15 to TRBJ1-4; D is perhaps TRBD1 (6 bases). Deletions cut 7 bases from V and 0 bases from J, with 12 bases between. Germline CDR1 and CDR2: LNHNV and YYDKDF (reference sequence). This CDR3 has 15 residues. The CDR3 reads CATKTGVATNEKLFF. In nucleotides, the CDR3 is TGTGCCACCAAGACAGGCGTTGCAACTAATGAAAAACTGTTTTTT.

This chain joins TRBV5-1 and TRBJ2-7; 7 nucleotides align to TRBD2. There are 14 residues in the CDR3. With V trimmed by 4 bases and J by 5 bases, 9 bases remained unmatched. Germline CDR1 and CDR2: SGHRS and YFSETQ. This chain's CDR3 is CASSLPSGIDEQYF. The CDR3 coding sequence is TGCGCCAGCAGCCTCCCGAGCGGGATCGACGAGCAGTACTTC.

This clonotype was seen only a few times. The V and J genes are TRBV12-3 or TRBV12-4 and TRBJ1-3; a weak D match, TRBD1 (5 bases). Trimming left V 2 bases short and J 9 bases short, with 14 bases between. The CDR3 covers 14 residues. The CDR3 loop reads CASSLSAEGATIYF. In DNA form, the CDR3 reads TGTGCCAGCAGTTTAAGTGCAGAAGGGGCCACCATATATTTT.

The gene calls are TRBV12-5 and TRBJ2-1; TRBD1 or TRBD2 may be the D gene (6 bases each). CDR1 LGHNT and CDR2 FRNRAP come from the germline V gene. This CDR3 has 15 amino acids. V lost 0 bases and J lost 6, with 12 bases in between. CDR3 sequence (DNA): TGTGCTAGTGGTTTGGTGGACAGCGGGTCCAATGAGCAGTTCTTC. Encoded protein: CASGLVDSGSNEQFF.

This clonotype has only a few counts. The CDR3 spells CASSMRKREGSTEAFF. The CDR3 DNA sequence: TGTGCCAGTAGTATGCGGAAGAGAGAGGGGAGCACTGAAGCTTTCTTT. The chain uses TRBV19 and TRBJ1-1; a weak D match, TRBD1 (5 bases). CDR1 LNHDA and CDR2 SQIVND come from the germline V gene (reference sequence). V was trimmed by 3 bases and J by 4 bases, leaving 18 bases between them. There are 16 residues in the CDR3. Supplemented by reference TRBV19 and TRBJ1-1, the full variable domain reads DGGITQSPKYLFRKEGQNVTLSCEQNLNHDAMYWYRQDPGQGLRLIYYSQIVNDFQKGDIAEGYSVSREKKESFPLTVTSAQKNPTAFYLCASSMRKREGSTEAFFGQGTRLTVV.